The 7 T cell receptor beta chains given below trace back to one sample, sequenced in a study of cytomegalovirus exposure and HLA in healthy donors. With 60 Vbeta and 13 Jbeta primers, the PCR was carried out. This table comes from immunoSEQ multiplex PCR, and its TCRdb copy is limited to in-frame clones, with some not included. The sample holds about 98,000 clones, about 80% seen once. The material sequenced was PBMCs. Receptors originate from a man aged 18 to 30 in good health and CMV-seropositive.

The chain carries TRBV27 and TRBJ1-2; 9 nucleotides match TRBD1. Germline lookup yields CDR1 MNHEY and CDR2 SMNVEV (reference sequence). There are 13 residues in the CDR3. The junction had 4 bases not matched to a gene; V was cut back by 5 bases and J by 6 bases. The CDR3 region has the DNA TGTGCCAGCAGTGGACAGGGGTATCATGGCTACACCTTC. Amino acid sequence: CASSGQGYHGYTF.

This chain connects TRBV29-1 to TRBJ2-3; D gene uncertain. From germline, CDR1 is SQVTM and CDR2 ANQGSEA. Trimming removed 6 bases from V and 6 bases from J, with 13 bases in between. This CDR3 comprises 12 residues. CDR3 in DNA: TGCAGCGTCGGTCTAAGGCGGGATACGCAGTATTTT. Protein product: CSVGLRRDTQYF.

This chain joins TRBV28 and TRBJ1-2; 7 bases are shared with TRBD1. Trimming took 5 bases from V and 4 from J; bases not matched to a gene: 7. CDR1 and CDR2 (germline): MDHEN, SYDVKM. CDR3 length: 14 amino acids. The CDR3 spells CASSITGVSYGYTF. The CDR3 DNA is TGTGCCAGCAGTATCACAGGGGTCTCCTATGGCTACACCTTC.

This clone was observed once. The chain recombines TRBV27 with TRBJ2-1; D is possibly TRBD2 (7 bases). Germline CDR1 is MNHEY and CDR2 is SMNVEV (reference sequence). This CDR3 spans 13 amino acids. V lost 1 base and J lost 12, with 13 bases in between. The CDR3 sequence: CASSLLGGGTQFF. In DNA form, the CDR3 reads TGTGCCAGCAGTTTATTAGGCGGGGGCACGCAGTTCTTC.

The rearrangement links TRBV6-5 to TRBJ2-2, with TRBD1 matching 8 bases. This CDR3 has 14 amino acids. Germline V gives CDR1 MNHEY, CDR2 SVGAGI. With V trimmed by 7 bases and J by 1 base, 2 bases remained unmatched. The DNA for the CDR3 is TGTGCCAGCACCGGGACAGGGAACACCGGGGAGCTGTTTTTT. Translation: CASTGTGNTGELFF.

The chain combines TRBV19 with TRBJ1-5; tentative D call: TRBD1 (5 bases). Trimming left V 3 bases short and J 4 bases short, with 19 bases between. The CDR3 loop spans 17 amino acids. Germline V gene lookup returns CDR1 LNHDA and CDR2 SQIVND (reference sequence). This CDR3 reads CASSIVLGGGGNQPQHF. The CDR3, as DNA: TGTGCCAGTAGTATTGTGTTGGGGGGGGGAGGAAATCAGCCCCAGCATTTT.

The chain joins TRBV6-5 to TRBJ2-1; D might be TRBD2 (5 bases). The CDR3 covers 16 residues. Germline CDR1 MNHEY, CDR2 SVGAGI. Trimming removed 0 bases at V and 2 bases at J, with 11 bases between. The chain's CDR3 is CASSYSQEVTYNEQFF. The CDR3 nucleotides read TGTGCCAGCAGTTACTCGCAGGAGGTTACCTACAATGAGCAGTTCTTC.